The 10 T cell receptor beta chains reported below all come from one sample, sequenced in a study of cytomegalovirus exposure and HLA in healthy donors. Researchers ran the PCR with 60 Vbeta and 13 Jbeta primers. The assay was immunoSEQ multiplex PCR, and TCRdb's table has in-frame clones only and misses some. The sample consists of about 110,000 clones, 81% of them appearing once. Sequenced material: PBMCs. The source of these receptors is a man aged 25 to 40 in good health and CMV-seronegative.

CDR3 region: CASTPQGTGGYTF. The CDR3 coding sequence is TGTGCCAGCACCCCCCAGGGCACTGGTGGCTACACCTTC. The V and J genes are TRBV28 and TRBJ1-2; maybe TRBD1 (5 bases). CDR3 length equals 13 residues. Germline V CDR1 and CDR2: MDHEN, SYDVKM. V was cut by 7 bases and J by 7 bases, with 16 bases left in between.

V usage is TRBV29-1 and J usage is TRBJ2-3; 7 bases align to TRBD2. From germline, CDR1 is SQVTM and CDR2 ANQGSEA. The CDR3 has 13 residues. After removal of 4 bases from V and 5 bases from J, the junction contained 6 bases not matched to a gene. The DNA of the CDR3 is TGCAGCGTTGTGCGGGAGTTTGGAGATACGCAGTATTTT. Encoded protein: CSVVREFGDTQYF.

The V gene is TRBV2, the J gene TRBJ1-1, with TRBD1 as a possible D gene (5 bases). The CDR3 extends over 14 amino acids. V was trimmed by 3 bases and J by 5 bases, leaving 13 bases between them. Germline V gene sequence: CDR1 SNHLY, CDR2 FYNNEI. For the CDR3, the DNA is TGTGCCAGCAGTGACAGGGTGGACGCGACTGAAGCTTTCTTT. Translated, it gives CASSDRVDATEAFF.

The chain employs TRBV7-9 and TRBJ2-7; 9 nucleotides line up with TRBD1. The V gene's germline CDR1 is SEHNR and CDR2 FQNEAQ (reference sequence). V was pared by 5 bases and J by 2 bases, with 1 base of the junction left unmatched. The CDR3 length is 13 residues. CDR3: CASSGQGPYEQYF. The CDR3 DNA reads TGTGCCAGCAGCGGACAGGGGCCCTACGAGCAGTACTTC.

The sample holds many counts of this clone. V gene TRBV4-2 combines with J gene TRBJ2-6, with a weak D call TRBD2 (6 bases). CDR3 size: 16 residues. Looked up from germline, CDR1 is LGHNA and CDR2 is YNFKEQ. The germline V and J ends were trimmed by 4 bases and 0 bases, with 10 bases remaining between them. CDR3 coding DNA: TGTGCCAGCAGCCCGGGGGAAATCTCTGGGGCCAACGTCCTGACTTTC. As protein: CASSPGEISGANVLTF.

The genes are TRBV15 and TRBJ2-1, with TRBD2 matching over 9 bases. The CDR3 is 12 amino acids. The ends lost 5 bases at V and 12 bases at J; junction bases unmatched: 5. The V gene's germline CDR1 is LNHNV and CDR2 YYDKDF (reference sequence). The CDR3, as DNA: TGTGCCACCAGCCTAGCGGGGTGGAGGCAGTTCTTC. Protein: CATSLAGWRQFF.

V usage is TRBV6-5 and J usage is TRBJ1-2; 7 bases agree with TRBD1. The CDR3 is 13 amino acids. Germline V gene sequence: CDR1 MNHEY, CDR2 SVGAGI. Trimming at V came to 6 bases and at J to 8 bases, leaving 9 bases not matched to a gene. CDR3 sequence: CASRADRAQGYTF. The DNA for the CDR3 is TGTGCCAGCAGGGCCGACAGGGCGCAAGGCTACACCTTC.

The V and J genes are TRBV6-4 and TRBJ1-2; D possibly corresponds to TRBD1 (5 bases). The germline V gene has CDR1 MRHNA and CDR2 SNTAGT. The germline V and J ends were trimmed by 6 bases and 0 bases, with 14 bases remaining between them. The CDR3 length is 15 residues. DNA of the CDR3: TGTGCCAGCAGACCCGGGCAGGGAACTAACTATGGCTACACCTTC. Translation gives CASRPGQGTNYGYTF.

V and J are TRBV7-6 and TRBJ2-7, with 9 positions matching TRBD1. With 4 bases clipped from V and 6 bases from J, the junction kept 4 bases outside the gene matches. Germline assignment: CDR1 SGHVS and CDR2 FNYEAQ. CDR3 length: 13 residues. CDR3 coding DNA: TGTGCCAGCAGCTGGACAGGGGCAGGCGAGCAGTACTTC. Its protein product is CASSWTGAGEQYF.

The genes are TRBV5-1 and TRBJ2-7; 8 bases fit TRBD1. V lost 2 bases to trimming and J lost 2 bases; unmatched junction nucleotides: 3. Germline CDR1 is SGHRS and CDR2 is YFSETQ. The CDR3 runs to 14 residues. The DNA for the CDR3 is TGCGCCAGCAGCTTAGGGACAGGAACCTACGAGCAGTACTTC. Its protein product is CASSLGTGTYEQYF.